The 32 T cell receptor beta chains listed next were all sequenced from one sample in a study of a mutant IDH1 vaccine in newly diagnosed glioma. Libraries were prepared by immunoSEQ multiplex PCR; TCRdb keeps only in-frame clonotypes and omits some of them. The table lists approximately 82,000 clones, 85% of them singletons, with under 2.5% in the top ten. The time point here: week 23, last vaccination. A single vaccine dose contained 300 ug of mutant IDH1 20-mer peptide, and topical imiquimod was used with it. Their antigens remain unidentified. The sample in question was PBMCs, obtained from a glioma patient whose treatment included an IDH1 peptide vaccine. The receptors derive from a man aged 25-45 years with glioma. Some clones in this sample may be carry-over from other donors' samples.

The V and J genes are TRBV2 and TRBJ2-5, with 7 bases matching TRBD1. Germline trimming cut 6 bases from V and 2 bases from J; bases unmatched to any gene: 12. This CDR3 has 16 amino acids. Germline values: CDR1 SNHLY, CDR2 FYNNEI. The CDR3 DNA reads TGTGCCAGCAGGAGATCCCGACAGGGTGAACAAGAGACCCAGTACTTC. Its protein product is CASRRSRQGEQETQYF.

This chain uses TRBV30 with TRBJ2-5; D perhaps matches TRBD2 (5 bases). CDR3 length: 14 residues. The V gene lost 4 bases and the J gene lost 1 base, with 13 bases spanning the gap. Germline V lookup: CDR1 GTSNPN, CDR2 SVGIG (reference sequence). The CDR3: CAWTLESGQETQYF. The CDR3 coding sequence is TGTGCCTGGACGTTGGAGAGCGGCCAAGAGACCCAGTACTTC.

This clone came up once. V and J are TRBV30 and TRBJ1-3; D remains ambiguous. The CDR3 is 16 residues long. Trimming left V 5 bases short and J 0 bases short, with 17 bases between. Germline V gives CDR1 GTSNPN, CDR2 SVGIG (reference sequence). The CDR3 sequence: CAWAQGPTSSGNTIYF. The CDR3 coding sequence is TGTGCCTGGGCACAAGGGCCGACCAGCTCTGGAAACACCATATATTTT.

The gene calls are TRBV5-5 and TRBJ2-3; the D is unclear. The CDR3 covers 13 residues. Germline values: CDR1 SGHKS, CDR2 YYEKEE (reference sequence). Trimming removed 4 bases from V and 5 bases from J, with 11 bases in between. The CDR3 here is CASSPVYGDTQYF. The DNA for the CDR3 is TGTGCCAGCAGCCCGGTATACGGAGATACGCAGTATTTT.

The J gene is TRBJ1-1, the V gene TRBV7-6; 10 nucleotides align to TRBD1. CDR3 size: 15 residues. J lost 1 base, V lost 5 bases, and 4 bases had no gene match. CDR1 and CDR2 from the germline V gene are SGHVS and FNYEAQ. CDR3 region: CASSPRQGANTEAFF. CDR3 in DNA: TGTGCCAGCAGCCCAAGACAGGGGGCGAACACTGAAGCTTTCTTT.

The CDR3 region is CASSLAERYGYTF. The DNA for the CDR3 is TGTGCCAGCAGCTTAGCGGAGCGCTATGGCTACACCTTC. The chain joins TRBV7-9 to TRBJ1-2; D remains ambiguous. Germline-derived CDR1 and CDR2 are SEHNR and FQNEAQ (reference sequence). This CDR3 comprises 13 residues. Trimming stripped 0 bases from V and 4 bases from J, with 6 bases between.

V is TRBV10-3 and J is TRBJ1-3; 8 nucleotides align to TRBD1. The CDR3 length is 14 residues. Trimming removed 9 bases from V and 0 bases from J; junction bases left unmatched: 4. Germline V gives CDR1 ENHRY, CDR2 SYGVKD. The CDR3 region has the DNA TGTGCCATGGGGACAGGTCGCTCTGGAAACACCATATATTTT. Translation gives CAMGTGRSGNTIYF.

The chain joins TRBV9 to TRBJ2-7, with no clear D. This CDR3 is 13 amino acids long. The ends were cut back, 0 bases at V and 4 bases at J, with 8 bases in the middle. Looked up from germline, CDR1 is SGDLS and CDR2 is YYNGEE. The CDR3 nucleotides read TGTGCCAGCAGCGTAGGGATCGGGTACGAGCAGTACTTC. Amino acids: CASSVGIGYEQYF.

The chain carries TRBV28 and TRBJ1-2; 7 nucleotides agree with TRBD1. Trimming took 7 bases from V and 2 from J; bases not matched to a gene: 10. The length of the CDR3 is 15 residues. Germline V lookup: CDR1 MDHEN, CDR2 SYDVKM. The CDR3 region has the DNA TGTGCCAGCACTCCTCGAGGGGGACAGAACTATGGCTACACCTTC. Its translation: CASTPRGGQNYGYTF.

This clone was seen a handful of times. The chain has TRBV30 and TRBJ2-7; D possibly corresponds to TRBD2 (5 bases). V lost 3 bases to trimming and J lost 4 bases, with 22 bases between them. From germline, CDR1 is GTSNPN and CDR2 SVGIG (reference sequence). CDR3 length: 16 residues. The CDR3 DNA is TGTGCCTGGAGCGCGGAATACGGCGGGCCCCTTTACGAGCAGTACTTC. Protein: CAWSAEYGGPLYEQYF.

The chain is built from TRBV5-1 and TRBJ2-3; 9 positions agree with TRBD2. The CDR3 consists of 15 residues. With 6 bases clipped from V and 0 bases from J, the junction kept 5 bases outside the gene matches. Germline CDR1 is SGHRS and CDR2 is YFSETQ. The CDR3 loop reads CASNLAGASTDTQYF. CDR3 coding DNA: TGCGCCAGCAATTTAGCGGGAGCTAGCACAGATACGCAGTATTTT.

This chain links TRBV4-1 with TRBJ2-2, with D perhaps matching TRBD2 (5 bases). Germline loops: CDR1 MGHRA, CDR2 YSYEKL. CDR3 size: 14 residues. The V end lost 0 bases, the J end lost 4 bases, and 6 bases lay between the germline ends. CDR3 nucleotides: TGCGCCAGCAGCCAAGAGGAGGTCACCGGGGAGCTGTTTTTT. Its translation is CASSQEEVTGELFF.

V and J are TRBV11-2 and TRBJ1-4; D remains unclear. The CDR3 is 16 amino acids. Germline V gene data show CDR1 as SGHAT and CDR2 as FQNNGV. The V end lost 4 bases, the J end lost 0 bases, and 12 bases lay between the germline ends. The CDR3 loop reads CASSSLHRATNEKLFF. In nucleotides, the CDR3 is TGTGCCAGCAGCTCCCTCCACAGAGCAACTAATGAAAAACTGTTTTTT.

The V gene is TRBV4-2, the J gene TRBJ2-5; 9 bases fit TRBD1. V was clipped by 0 bases and J by 4 bases; unmatched bases: 12. From germline, CDR1 is LGHNA and CDR2 YNFKEQ. The length of the CDR3 is 18 residues. Written as DNA, the CDR3 is TGTGCCAGCAGCCAAGAATGGTTACAGGGGGCCGGAGGAGAGACCCAGTACTTC. It yields the protein CASSQEWLQGAGGETQYF.

The rearrangement uses TRBV28 and TRBJ2-1; D unclear. The germline V gene encodes CDR1 MDHEN and CDR2 SYDVKM. The V gene lost 2 bases and the J gene lost 7 bases, with 6 bases spanning the gap. CDR3 length: 12 residues. The CDR3: CASSLTGNEQFF. As DNA, the CDR3 is TGTGCCAGCAGTTTAACTGGTAATGAGCAGTTCTTC.

In its sample, this clone was seen a few times. The chain carries TRBV7-2 and TRBJ1-1; no clear D gene. V lost 3 bases, J lost 7 bases, and 12 bases lay in between. The CDR3 runs to 13 residues. CDR1 SGHTA and CDR2 FQGNSA come from the germline V gene. CDR3 sequence reads: CASSFYGNGEAFF. The CDR3 DNA sequence: TGTGCCAGCAGCTTTTACGGTAACGGTGAAGCTTTCTTT.

This chain connects TRBV5-5 to TRBJ1-3; D is uncertain. The CDR3 is 17 residues long. Germline values: CDR1 SGHKS, CDR2 YYEKEE (reference sequence). The germline V and J ends were trimmed by 0 bases and 0 bases, with 13 bases remaining between them. The CDR3 is CASSLGASSSSGNTIYF. CDR3 sequence (DNA): TGTGCCAGCAGCTTGGGTGCCAGCTCTAGCTCTGGAAACACCATATATTTT.

The chain couples TRBV29-1 to TRBJ2-7, with 13 nucleotides matching TRBD2. This CDR3 is built from 13 residues. The J segment lost 4 bases and the V segment lost 6 bases, leaving 3 bases of the junction unmatched. Germline CDR1 and CDR2: SQVTM and ANQGSEA. The CDR3 DNA reads TGCAGCGTGGTGACTAGCGGGGGGTACGAGCAGTACTTC. Residues: CSVVTSGGYEQYF.

V usage is TRBV10-3 and J usage is TRBJ2-7; D perhaps matches TRBD2 (5 bases). V lost 8 bases to trimming and J lost 4 bases, with 21 bases between them. The germline gives CDR1 ENHRY, CDR2 SYGVKD. This CDR3 is built from 15 residues. Here the CDR3 reads CAILQEVGDWYEQYF. The DNA of the CDR3 is TGTGCCATCCTCCAGGAGGTGGGAGACTGGTACGAGCAGTACTTC.

The sample holds one count of this clone. The chain joins TRBV4-1 to TRBJ1-3, with 9 positions matching TRBD1. The CDR3 length is 15 residues. The germline CDR1 and CDR2 sequences are MGHRA and YSYEKL. Trimming at V came to 5 bases and at J to 4 bases, leaving 6 bases not matched to a gene. CDR3 region: CASSFRDRVGNTIYF. The CDR3 DNA is TGCGCCAGCAGCTTCAGGGACAGGGTCGGAAACACCATATATTTT.

The chain links TRBV7-9 to TRBJ2-7, with D unclear. This CDR3 is built from 11 residues. V was shortened by 5 bases and J by 6 bases, with 8 bases between the two germline ends. Germline CDR1 SEHNR, CDR2 FQNEAQ (reference sequence). This chain's CDR3 is CASSRAREQYF. Here the CDR3 DNA reads TGTGCCAGCAGCAGGGCCCGCGAGCAGTACTTC. Using reference TRBV7-9 and TRBJ2-7 for the parts outside the CDR3, the full variable domain is DTGVSQNPRHKITKRGQNVTFRCDPISEHNRLYWYRQTLGQGPEFLTYFQNEAQLEKSRLLSDRFSAERPKGSFSTLEIQRTEQGDSAMYLCASSRAREQYFGPGTRLTVT.

V usage is TRBV30 and J usage is TRBJ2-5; TRBD2 agrees at 9 bases. Germline V gene sequence: CDR1 GTSNPN, CDR2 SVGIG (reference sequence). J lost 5 bases, V lost 5 bases, and 3 bases had no gene match. There are 12 residues in the CDR3. CDR3 in amino acids: CAWDSGSETQYF. The DNA for the CDR3 is TGTGCCTGGGATAGCGGGAGTGAGACCCAGTACTTC.

This chain uses TRBV11-2 with TRBJ2-7; 9 nucleotides match TRBD2. Germline CDR1 reads SGHAT; CDR2 reads FQNNGV. The CDR3 length is 14 residues. V gave up 2 bases and J gave up 5 bases; unmatched junction bases: 4. This chain's CDR3 is CASSLRLAGNEQYF. The CDR3 bases are TGTGCCAGCAGCTTAAGGCTAGCGGGAAACGAGCAGTACTTC.

The chain combines TRBV27 with TRBJ1-2; no clear D. Germline V CDR1 and CDR2: MNHEY, SMNVEV (reference sequence). The CDR3 consists of 13 residues. V lost 0 bases and J lost 5, with 7 bases in between. CDR3 loop: CASSLSRTYGYTF. The CDR3 DNA reads TGTGCCAGCAGTTTATCCAGGACGTATGGCTACACCTTC.

A few counts support this clone. V is TRBV4-1 and J is TRBJ2-2, with 7 bases aligning to TRBD2. In germline, CDR1 is MGHRA, CDR2 YSYEKL. The CDR3 has 14 residues. Trimming took 5 bases from V and 5 from J; bases not matched to a gene: 5. The CDR3 sequence: CASSWTSLTGELFF. CDR3 bases: TGCGCCAGCAGCTGGACTAGTTTAACCGGGGAGCTGTTTTTT.

This sequence joins TRBV19 and TRBJ1-5; D call uncertain. V was cut by 5 bases and J by 0 bases, with 14 bases left in between. From germline, CDR1 is LNHDA and CDR2 SQIVND (reference sequence). The CDR3 covers 16 residues. In DNA form, the CDR3 reads TGTGCCAGTAGTTCCCGACACGCCAATAGCAATCAGCCCCAGCATTTT. Its translation: CASSSRHANSNQPQHF.

This clone was seen only a few times. The chain is built from TRBV2 and TRBJ1-2; a weak D match, TRBD1 (5 bases). CDR1 SNHLY and CDR2 FYNNEI come from the germline V gene. V gave up 5 bases and J gave up 4 bases, with 11 bases separating them. The CDR3 consists of 13 residues. The CDR3 reads CASSPGASYGYTF. The DNA of the CDR3 is TGTGCCAGCAGTCCCGGGGCCTCCTATGGCTACACCTTC.

The chain carries TRBV4-3 and TRBJ2-3; 11 nucleotides match TRBD2. With 0 bases clipped from V and 2 bases from J, the junction kept 7 bases outside the gene matches. CDR1 is LGHNA, CDR2 YSLEER, per germline. The CDR3 consists of 18 residues. CDR3 region: CASSQDLGTSGDTDTQYF. The CDR3 DNA follows: TGCGCCAGCAGCCAAGATCTGGGGACTAGCGGAGACACAGATACGCAGTATTTT.

This clone has just a few counts. The chain combines TRBV2 with TRBJ1-3, with D perhaps TRBD1 (5 bases). Germline loops: CDR1 SNHLY, CDR2 FYNNEI. Trimming cost V 6 bases and J 3 bases, with 15 bases left between them. The CDR3 length is 15 residues. The CDR3 DNA sequence: TGTGCCAGCAGGGCAACAGGAGGGAGTGGAAACACCATATATTTT. Amino acids: CASRATGGSGNTIYF.

The chain employs TRBV7-2 and TRBJ2-3, with 10 bases that match TRBD2. This CDR3 region has 18 residues. CDR1 and CDR2 (germline): SGHTA, FQGNSA. The V gene end was trimmed by 5 bases and the J gene end by 4 bases; junction bases not matched to a gene: 15. Here the CDR3 DNA reads TGTGCCAGCAGCCGGCGGAGAGCCTTAGCGGGGGGTGCAGATACGCAGTATTTT. Translated, it gives CASSRRRALAGGADTQYF.

The rearrangement uses TRBV12-2 and TRBJ2-2; no DNA check was done on the table's D call, TRBD2. TRBV12-2 is a documented pseudogene. This CDR3 spans 15 amino acids. The CDR3 reads CASRRTSFGTGELFF. CDR3 bases: TGTGCAAGTCGCCGTACTAGTTTTGGGACCGGGGAGCTGTTTTTT.

Only one count was recorded for this clone. The chain combines TRBV5-8 with TRBJ2-7, with 7 nucleotides matching TRBD1. The CDR3 consists of 17 residues. V lost 0 bases, J lost 5 bases, and 14 bases stayed unmatched. Germline values: CDR1 SGHTS, CDR2 YDEGEE. CDR3 region: CASSLGRGPASPDEQYF. CDR3 nucleotides: TGTGCCAGCAGCTTGGGAAGGGGGCCCGCCTCCCCGGACGAGCAGTACTTC.